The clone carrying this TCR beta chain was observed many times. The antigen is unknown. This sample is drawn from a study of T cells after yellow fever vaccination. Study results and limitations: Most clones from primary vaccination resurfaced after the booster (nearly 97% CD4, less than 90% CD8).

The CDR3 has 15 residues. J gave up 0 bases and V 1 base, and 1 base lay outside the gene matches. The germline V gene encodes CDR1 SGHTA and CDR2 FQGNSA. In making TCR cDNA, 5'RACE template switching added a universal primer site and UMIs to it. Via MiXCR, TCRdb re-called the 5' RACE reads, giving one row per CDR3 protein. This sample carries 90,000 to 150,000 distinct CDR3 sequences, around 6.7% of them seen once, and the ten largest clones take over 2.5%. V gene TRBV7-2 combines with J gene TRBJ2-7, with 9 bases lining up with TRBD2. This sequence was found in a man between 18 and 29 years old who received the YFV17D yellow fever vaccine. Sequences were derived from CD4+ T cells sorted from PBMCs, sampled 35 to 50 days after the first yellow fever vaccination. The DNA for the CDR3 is TGTGCCAGCAGCTTAGAGCGGGGGGCCTCCTACGAGCAGTACGTC. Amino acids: CASSLERGASYEQYV.